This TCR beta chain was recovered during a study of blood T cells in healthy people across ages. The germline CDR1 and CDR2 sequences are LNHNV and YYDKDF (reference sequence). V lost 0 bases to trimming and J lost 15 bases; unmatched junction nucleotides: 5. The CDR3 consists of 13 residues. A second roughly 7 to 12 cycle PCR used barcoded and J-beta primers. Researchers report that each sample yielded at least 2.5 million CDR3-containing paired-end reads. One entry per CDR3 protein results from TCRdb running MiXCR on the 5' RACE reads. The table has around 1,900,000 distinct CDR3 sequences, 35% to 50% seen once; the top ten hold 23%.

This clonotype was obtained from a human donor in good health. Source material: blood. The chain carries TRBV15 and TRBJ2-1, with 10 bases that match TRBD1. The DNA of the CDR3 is TGTGCCACCAGCAGAGATCAACGGGACAGGGGGTTCTTC. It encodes CATSRDQRDRGFF. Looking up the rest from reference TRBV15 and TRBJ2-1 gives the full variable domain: DAMVIQNPRYQVTQFGKPVTLSCSQTLNHNVMYWYQQKSSQAPKLLFHYYDKDFNNEADTPDNFQSRRPNTSFCFLDIRSPGLGDTAMYLCATSRDQRDRGFFGPGTRLTVL.